This TCR beta chain was found in a study of blood T cells in healthy people across ages. Study-wide results and caveats: The donors' CMV status was not determined, possibly confounding changes in expanded clonotypes.

With a J-beta primer mix and a sample-barcoded 5' primer, a second PCR ran roughly 7 to 11 cycles. The authors tagged each cDNA molecule using a template-switch adaptor with 12 random nucleotides. MiXCR was run by TCRdb on the 5' RACE reads, yielding one entry per CDR3 protein. Among hundreds of thousands of distinct CDR3 sequences listed, about half were seen once. This clonotype was seen only a few times. Its antigen is as yet unknown. Russia was home to the donors, healthy Caucasian individuals aged about 6 to 90. The receptor's source is a man older than 75 in good health. Sequencing input: blood.

CDR3 nucleotides: TGTGCCAGTACTGAACGTGGGTTCGAGCAGTACTTC. Translating gives CASTERGFEQYF. V usage is TRBV11-2 and J usage is TRBJ2-7; D uncertain. Germline V lookup: CDR1 SGHAT, CDR2 FQNNGV. CDR3 length: 12 amino acids. V was trimmed by 9 bases and J by 6 bases, leaving 15 bases between them. Filled out from reference TRBV11-2 and TRBJ2-7, the complete variable domain reads EAGVAQSPRYKIIEKRQSVAFWCNPISGHATLYWYQQILGQGPKLLIQFQNNGVVDDSQLPKDRFSAERLKGVDSTLKIQPAKLEDSAVYLCASTERGFEQYFGPGTRLTVT.